Presented here are 21 T cell receptor beta chains from one specimen sequenced in a study of T cell repertoires in cytomegalovirus infection. A single record per CDR3 protein comes from TCRdb applying MiXCR to the reads. The sample includes about 190,000 distinct CDR3 sequences, more than 9% seen only once; the top ten take approximately 4.2%. Material: PBMCs. These receptors came from a human donor in good health (CMV status not recorded). Some clones in this sample may be carry-over from other donors' samples.

As concerns this clonotype: Possible read error: a much larger clone is one base away. V is TRBV20-1 and J is TRBJ1-1, with TRBD1 identical over 7 bases. CDR1 DFQATT and CDR2 SNEGSKA come from the germline V gene (reference sequence). This CDR3 contains 14 residues. In DNA, the CDR3 is TGCAGTGCGCGCTGGGAGGGGGCGCACACTGAAGCTGTCTTT. Its translation: CSARWEGAHTEAVF.

The chain uses TRBV20-1 and TRBJ1-1; TRBD1 matches at 8 bases. In germline, CDR1 is DFQATT, CDR2 SNEGSKA (reference sequence). V trimming: 2 bases; J trimming: 1 base; junction bases outside the gene matches: 3. CDR3 length: 14 residues. This chain's CDR3 is CSARFGQGNTEAFF. CDR3 DNA sequence: TGCAGTGCTAGATTCGGACAGGGGAACACTGAAGCTTTCTTT.

This chain uses TRBV5-1 with TRBJ1-2, with no clear D. Per the germline V gene, CDR1 is SGHRS and CDR2 is YFSETQ. The CDR3 is made up of 15 amino acids. Deletions cut 3 bases from V and 3 bases from J, with 15 bases between. In nucleotides, the CDR3 is TGCGCCAGCAGCTCGGAGGGCGGTGCTTACTATGGCTACACCTTC. Protein: CASSSEGGAYYGYTF.

The chain uses TRBV12-3 or TRBV12-4 and TRBJ1-2; D ambiguous. The CDR3 consists of 14 residues. The V gene lost 6 bases and the J gene lost 4 bases, with 15 bases spanning the gap. CDR3 in DNA: TGTGCCAGCAGCCAAAGACGAGCCCTCTATGGCTACACCTTC. Amino acids: CASSQRRALYGYTF.

Written as DNA, the CDR3 is TGCAGTGCCGCCTACAGGGACCTGAACACTGAAGCTTTCTTT. This sequence encodes CSAAYRDLNTEAFF. The gene calls are TRBV20-1 and TRBJ1-1, with D perhaps TRBD1 (6 bases). V lost 6 bases to trimming and J lost 0 bases, with 14 bases between them. CDR3 size: 14 residues. CDR1 DFQATT and CDR2 SNEGSKA come from the germline V gene (reference sequence).

This clonotype was seen repeatedly, ten times or more. This chain connects TRBV28 to TRBJ1-3; 7 nucleotides agree with TRBD1. CDR1 is MDHEN, CDR2 SYDVKM, per germline. Losses at the gene ends were 2 bases for V and 4 bases for J; bases not matched to a gene: 8. The CDR3 loop spans 16 amino acids. Here the CDR3 reads CASSLEGTVGGNTIYF. CDR3 bases: TGTGCCAGCAGTTTAGAGGGGACAGTGGGAGGAAACACCATATATTTT.

This clonotype was observed many times. This chain joins TRBV5-4 and TRBJ2-7, with a tentative D call TRBD1 (5 bases). The CDR3 sequence is 14 residues long. Germline CDR1 reads SGHNT; CDR2 reads YYREEE (reference sequence). V dropped 4 bases and J dropped 0 bases, with 11 bases sitting between them. The CDR3: CASSAGIGSYEQYF. The CDR3 nucleotides are TGTGCCAGCAGCGCAGGGATAGGCTCCTACGAGCAGTACTTC.

In its sample, this clonotype was seen many times. The chain is built from TRBV28 and TRBJ2-5; 8 nucleotides agree with TRBD2. The CDR3 is 15 amino acids. CDR1 is MDHEN and CDR2 is SYDVKM in the germline V gene. V was pared by 5 bases and J by 5 bases, with 10 bases of the junction left unmatched. The CDR3 DNA is TGTGCCAGCAGTGGGGGGACTAGGAGTGACGAGACCCAGTACTTC. This codes for CASSGGTRSDETQYF.

This clonotype showed up many times. J is TRBJ2-7 and V is TRBV7-6; D not resolved. CDR3 length: 13 amino acids. Per germline, CDR1 SGHVS and CDR2 FNYEAQ. Deletions cut 1 base from V and 1 base from J, with 5 bases between. The CDR3 bases are TGTGCCAGCAGCTTAGACAGTTCCTACGAGCAGTACTTC. It translates to CASSLDSSYEQYF.

This clonotype was counted ten times or more. V usage is TRBV10-3 and J usage is TRBJ2-5; D is perhaps TRBD1 or TRBD2 (5 bases each). CDR1 ENHRY and CDR2 SYGVKD come from the germline V gene. This CDR3 is built from 13 residues. V was shortened by 3 bases and J by 4 bases, with 9 bases between the two germline ends. The CDR3 sequence is CAISDRDGETQYF. The DNA of the CDR3 is TGTGCCATCAGTGATAGGGACGGAGAGACCCAGTACTTC.

The chain has TRBV24-1 and TRBJ2-5; 9 nucleotides line up with TRBD2. The CDR3 is 15 amino acids. The V segment lost 7 bases and the J segment 5 bases; nucleotides outside the gene matches: 10. Germline CDR1 is KGHDR and CDR2 is SFDVKD. The CDR3 sequence: CATRSAGGPIETQYF. The CDR3 DNA follows: TGTGCCACCAGATCCGCGGGAGGGCCCATTGAGACCCAGTACTTC.

In this sample, this clonotype turned up many times. The rearrangement joins TRBV6-6 to TRBJ2-5; a weak D match, TRBD2 (5 bases). The germline V gene encodes CDR1 MNHNY and CDR2 SVGAGI (reference sequence). Trimming pared 7 bases from V and 4 bases from J, leaving 19 bases between. The CDR3 is 15 amino acids. The CDR3 DNA reads as TGTGCCAGCAAAACCCTGGACCCAGCGGTAGAGACCCAGTACTTC. This translates into CASKTLDPAVETQYF.

The sample holds many counts of this clonotype. The chain links TRBV5-1 to TRBJ1-2; 7 bases are a match to TRBD1. There are 15 residues in the CDR3. V dropped 3 bases and J dropped 1; count of bases not matched to a gene: 6. Germline CDR1 is SGHRS and CDR2 is YFSETQ. DNA of the CDR3: TGCGCCAGCAGCTCCTGGGACAGCGTTAACTATGGCTACACCTTC. Protein sequence: CASSSWDSVNYGYTF.

This clonotype was found many times. The genes are TRBV7-6 and TRBJ1-6; TRBD1 aligns across 7 bases. V lost 3 bases, J lost 8 bases, and 7 bases stayed unmatched. The CDR3 contains 15 residues. Germline V gives CDR1 SGHVS, CDR2 FNYEAQ. CDR3 protein: CASSFTQGLDSPLHF. Here the CDR3 DNA reads TGTGCCAGCAGCTTTACACAGGGGTTGGATTCACCCCTCCACTTT.

The chain recombines TRBV27 with TRBJ2-3; 11 nucleotides agree with TRBD2. With V trimmed by 0 bases and J by 6 bases, 8 bases remained unmatched. This CDR3 region has 17 residues. CDR1 and CDR2 from the germline V gene are MNHEY and SMNVEV (reference sequence). The CDR3 sequence: CASSLSASGGYADTQYF. For the CDR3, the DNA is TGTGCCAGCAGTTTATCGGCTAGCGGGGGGTATGCGGATACGCAGTATTTT.

The rearrangement links TRBV14 to TRBJ2-7; 7 bases agree with TRBD1. V shed 5 bases and J 0 bases; nucleotides not matched to a gene: 10. CDR1 is SGHDN and CDR2 is FVKESK in the germline V gene. This CDR3 contains 16 residues. The CDR3 nucleotides read TGTGCCAGCAGCTTACCCGGGACAGCGAGCTCCTACGAGCAGTACTTC. Its protein is CASSLPGTASSYEQYF.

This clonotype has ten or more counts. The chain has TRBV10-3 and TRBJ2-2; D gene unclear. The CDR3 consists of 13 residues. The V end lost 6 bases, the J end lost 8 bases, and 13 bases lay between the germline ends. CDR1 ENHRY and CDR2 SYGVKD come from the germline V gene. This CDR3 is CAISAGPVGELFF. CDR3 coding DNA: TGTGCCATCAGCGCCGGACCCGTGGGGGAGCTGTTTTTT.

This clonotype has a count of ten or more. V and J are TRBV7-2 and TRBJ2-1; D is ambiguous. CDR3 length equals 14 residues. In germline, CDR1 is SGHTA, CDR2 FQGNSA. V dropped 1 base and J dropped 9 bases, with 13 bases sitting between them. The CDR3 loop reads CASSLVKEIGEQFF. In DNA, the CDR3 is TGTGCCAGCAGCTTAGTGAAGGAGATTGGTGAGCAGTTCTTC. The whole variable domain, remainder taken from reference TRBV7-2 and TRBJ2-1, is GAGVSQSPSNKVTEKGKDVELRCDPISGHTALYWYRQSLGQGLEFLIYFQGNSAPDKSGLPSDRFSAERTGGSVSTLTIQRTQQEDSAVYLCASSLVKEIGEQFFGPGTRLTVL.

This clonotype occurred a few times. This chain connects TRBV19 to TRBJ1-5; D not certain. The CDR3 loop spans 16 amino acids. Germline V lookup: CDR1 LNHDA, CDR2 SQIVND (reference sequence). Trimming left V 1 base short and J 2 bases short, with 12 bases between. CDR3 in DNA: TGTGCCAGTAGTATAGGAGGGTCCTTCGGCAATCAGCCCCAGCATTTT. Translating it yields CASSIGGSFGNQPQHF.

This clonotype was seen more than once but under ten times. The chain's CDR3 is CSVEDPGETQYF. The CDR3 coding sequence is TGCAGCGTTGAAGATCCCGGAGAGACCCAGTACTTC. The gene calls are TRBV29-1 and TRBJ2-5, with unresolved D. CDR1 and CDR2 (germline): SQVTM, ANQGSEA. CDR3 length equals 12 residues. The V gene lost 0 bases and the J gene lost 4 bases, with 6 bases spanning the gap.

Ten or more counts support this clonotype. The chain has TRBV28 and TRBJ1-1; tentatively, D is TRBD1 (5 bases). Trimming removed 8 bases at V and 1 base at J, with 14 bases between. From germline, CDR1 is MDHEN and CDR2 SYDVKM. This CDR3 is built from 14 residues. CDR3 protein: CASAGGGENTEAFF. The CDR3 bases are TGTGCCAGCGCTGGGGGGGGGGAGAACACTGAAGCTTTCTTT.